This T cell receptor beta chain was retrieved from a study of blood T cells in healthy people across ages. As for the study in general: In model experiments, template switching was able to capture about one barcoded beta molecule for every two T cells that were present.

Remarks on this clonotype: Antigen unknown. This may arise from a read error, as a much more abundant clone is one base away.

The V gene lost 2 bases and the J gene lost 1 base, with 8 bases spanning the gap. Germline V lookup: CDR1 SQVTM, CDR2 ANQGSEA. CDR3 length: 13 residues. General observations from the study: Naive CD4+ cell counts and diversity both ran higher in long-lived than in aged donors. Strongly correlated with naive T cell percentage was TCR beta diversity.

Donation came from healthy Caucasian individuals in Russia who were aged roughly 6 to 95. Through a sample-barcoded 5' primer and a J-beta primer mix, a second PCR was run for roughly 6 to 12 cycles. From the 5' RACE reads, TCRdb called clonotypes with MiXCR, one entry per CDR3 protein. The repertoire holds around 1.7 million distinct CDR3 sequences, with roughly 27% as singletons. The sample was blood. The V call is TRBV29-1, the J call TRBJ2-5; no clear D gene. This sequence originates from a woman between 25 and 40 years old in good health. CDR3 residues: CSVERYSQETQYF. The DNA for the CDR3 is TGCAGCGTTGAAAGGTACAGCCAAGAGACCCAGTACTTC. The variable domain in full, with the rest retrieved from reference TRBV29-1 and TRBJ2-5, is SAVISQKPSRDICQRGTSLTIQCQVDSQVTMMFWYRQQPGQSLTLIATANQGSEATYESGFVIDKFPISRPNLTFSTLTVSNMSPEDSSIYLCSVERYSQETQYFGPGTRLLVL.